This T cell receptor (beta chain) was captured by sequencing in a study of cytomegalovirus exposure and HLA in healthy donors. Only one count was recorded for this clone. Other DNA sequences within the sample encode an identical CDR3. The PCR had 60 Vbeta and 13 Jbeta primers. Only in-frame clones appear in the TCRdb table, and some are missing; sequencing was by immunoSEQ multiplex PCR. In the table there are 75,000 to 100,000 clones, 65% to 75% of which are singletons. The V gene's germline CDR1 is MDHEN and CDR2 SYDVKM. This CDR3 has 13 amino acids. V shed 2 bases and J shed 1 base, with 5 bases lying between them.

Sequences were obtained from PBMCs. The chain uses TRBV28 and TRBJ1-2; D gene ambiguous. The receptor comes from a woman between 70 and 85 years old in good health and CMV-seropositive. The CDR3 sequence is CASSLGGNYGYTF. As DNA, the CDR3 is TGTGCCAGCAGTTTAGGCGGTAACTATGGCTACACCTTC.